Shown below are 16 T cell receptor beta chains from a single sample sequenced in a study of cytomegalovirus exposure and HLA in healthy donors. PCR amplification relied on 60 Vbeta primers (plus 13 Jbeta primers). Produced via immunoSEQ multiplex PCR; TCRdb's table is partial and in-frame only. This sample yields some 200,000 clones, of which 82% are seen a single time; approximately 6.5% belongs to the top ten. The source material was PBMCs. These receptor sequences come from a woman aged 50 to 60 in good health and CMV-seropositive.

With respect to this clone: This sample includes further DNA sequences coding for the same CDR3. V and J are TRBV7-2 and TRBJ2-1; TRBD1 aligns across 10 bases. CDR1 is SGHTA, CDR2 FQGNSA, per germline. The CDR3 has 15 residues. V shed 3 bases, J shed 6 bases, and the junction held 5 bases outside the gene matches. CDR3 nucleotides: TGTGCCAGCAGCTTGGGACAGGGGTCCACCAATGAGCAGTTCTTC. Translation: CASSLGQGSTNEQFF.

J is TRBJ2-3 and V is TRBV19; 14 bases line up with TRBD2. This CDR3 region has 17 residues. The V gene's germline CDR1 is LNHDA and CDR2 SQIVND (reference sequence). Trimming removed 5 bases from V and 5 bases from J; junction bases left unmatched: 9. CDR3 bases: TGTGCCAGTAGTCTCGCCGGGACTAGCGGGAGCCGAGATACGCAGTATTTT. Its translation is CASSLAGTSGSRDTQYF. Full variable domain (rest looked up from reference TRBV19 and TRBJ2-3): DGGITQSPKYLFRKEGQNVTLSCEQNLNHDAMYWYRQDPGQGLRLIYYSQIVNDFQKGDIAEGYSVSREKKESFPLTVTSAQKNPTAFYLCASSLAGTSGSRDTQYFGPGTRLTVL.

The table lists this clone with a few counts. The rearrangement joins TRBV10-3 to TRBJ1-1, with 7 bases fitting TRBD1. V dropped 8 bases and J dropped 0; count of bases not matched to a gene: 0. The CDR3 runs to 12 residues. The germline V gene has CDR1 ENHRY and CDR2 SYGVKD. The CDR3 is CAIGTVNTEAFF. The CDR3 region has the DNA TGTGCCATCGGGACAGTGAACACTGAAGCTTTCTTT.

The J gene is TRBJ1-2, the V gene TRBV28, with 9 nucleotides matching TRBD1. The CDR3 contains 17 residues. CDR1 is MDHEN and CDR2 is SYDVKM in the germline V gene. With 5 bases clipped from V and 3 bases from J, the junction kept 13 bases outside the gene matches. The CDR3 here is CASSPPPRTGADYGYTF. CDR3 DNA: TGTGCCAGCAGTCCACCCCCTCGGACAGGGGCGGACTATGGCTACACCTTC.

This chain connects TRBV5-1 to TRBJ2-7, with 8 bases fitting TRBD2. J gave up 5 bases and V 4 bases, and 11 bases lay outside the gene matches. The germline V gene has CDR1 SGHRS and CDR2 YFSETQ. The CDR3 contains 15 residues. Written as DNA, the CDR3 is TGCGCCAGCAGCCTATCGGGGACTAGTTACGACGAGCAGTACTTC. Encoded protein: CASSLSGTSYDEQYF.

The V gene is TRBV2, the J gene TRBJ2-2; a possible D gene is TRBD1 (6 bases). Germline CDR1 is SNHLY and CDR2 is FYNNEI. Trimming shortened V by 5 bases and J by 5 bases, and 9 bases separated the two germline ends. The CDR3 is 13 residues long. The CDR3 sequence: CASSNDRTGELFF. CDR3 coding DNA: TGTGCCAGCAGTAATGACAGGACCGGGGAGCTGTTTTTT.

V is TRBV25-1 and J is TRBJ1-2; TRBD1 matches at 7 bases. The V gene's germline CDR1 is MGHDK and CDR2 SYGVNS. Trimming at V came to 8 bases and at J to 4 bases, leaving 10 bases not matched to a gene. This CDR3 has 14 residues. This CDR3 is CASSPPGQSYGYTF. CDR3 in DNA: TGTGCCAGCTCCCCGCCGGGACAGAGCTATGGCTACACCTTC.

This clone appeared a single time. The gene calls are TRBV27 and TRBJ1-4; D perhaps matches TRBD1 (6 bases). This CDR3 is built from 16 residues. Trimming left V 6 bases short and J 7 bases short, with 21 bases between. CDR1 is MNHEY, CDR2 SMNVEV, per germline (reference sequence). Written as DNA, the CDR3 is TGTGCCAGCAGCACCACGAGGGGGGGTGGCTCTGAAAAACTGTTTTTT. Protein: CASSTTRGGGSEKLFF.

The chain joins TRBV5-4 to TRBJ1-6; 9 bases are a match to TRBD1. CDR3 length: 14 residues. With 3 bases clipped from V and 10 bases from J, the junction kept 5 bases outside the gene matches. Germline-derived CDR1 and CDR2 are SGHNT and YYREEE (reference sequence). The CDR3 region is CASSWTGVQSPLHF. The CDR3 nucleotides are TGTGCCAGCAGCTGGACAGGGGTACAGTCACCCCTCCACTTT.

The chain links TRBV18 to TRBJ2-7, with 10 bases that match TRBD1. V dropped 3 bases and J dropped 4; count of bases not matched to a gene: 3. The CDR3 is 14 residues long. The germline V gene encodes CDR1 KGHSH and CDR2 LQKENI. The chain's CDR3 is CASSPGTGDYEQYF. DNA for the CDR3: TGTGCCAGCTCACCCGGGACAGGGGATTACGAGCAGTACTTC.

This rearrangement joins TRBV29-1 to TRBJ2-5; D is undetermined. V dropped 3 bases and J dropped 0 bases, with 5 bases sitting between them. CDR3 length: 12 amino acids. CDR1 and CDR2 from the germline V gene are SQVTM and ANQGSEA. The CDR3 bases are TGCAGCGTTGAGCGGTACCAAGAGACCCAGTACTTC. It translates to CSVERYQETQYF.

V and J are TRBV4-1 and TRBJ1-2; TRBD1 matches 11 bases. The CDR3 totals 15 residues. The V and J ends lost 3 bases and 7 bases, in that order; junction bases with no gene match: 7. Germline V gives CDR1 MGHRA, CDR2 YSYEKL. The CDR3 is CASSHPGQGAGGYTF. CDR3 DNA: TGCGCCAGCAGCCACCCCGGACAGGGGGCGGGTGGCTACACCTTC.

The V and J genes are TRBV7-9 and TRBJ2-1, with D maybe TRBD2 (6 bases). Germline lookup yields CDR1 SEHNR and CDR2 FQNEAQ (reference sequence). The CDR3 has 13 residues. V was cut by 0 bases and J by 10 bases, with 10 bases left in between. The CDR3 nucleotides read TGTGCCAGCAGCTTAGCGCCTGGGGGGGAGCAGTTCTTC. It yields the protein CASSLAPGGEQFF. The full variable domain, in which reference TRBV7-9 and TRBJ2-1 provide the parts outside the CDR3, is DTGVSQNPRHKITKRGQNVTFRCDPISEHNRLYWYRQTLGQGPEFLTYFQNEAQLEKSRLLSDRFSAERPKGSFSTLEIQRTEQGDSAMYLCASSLAPGGEQFFGPGTRLTVL.

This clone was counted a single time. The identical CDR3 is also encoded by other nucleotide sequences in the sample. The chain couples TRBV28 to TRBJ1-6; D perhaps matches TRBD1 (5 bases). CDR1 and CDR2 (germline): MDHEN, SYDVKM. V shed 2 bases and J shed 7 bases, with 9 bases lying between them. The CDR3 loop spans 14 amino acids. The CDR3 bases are TGTGCCAGCAGTTTAGGGCAGGGCAATTCACCCCTCCACTTT. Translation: CASSLGQGNSPLHF.

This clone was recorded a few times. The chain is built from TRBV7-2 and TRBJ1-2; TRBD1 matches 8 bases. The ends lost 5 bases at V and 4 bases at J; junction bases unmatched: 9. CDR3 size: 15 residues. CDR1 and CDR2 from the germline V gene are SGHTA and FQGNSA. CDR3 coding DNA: TGTGCCAGCAGCGTCCAGGGACAGGCGACCTATGGCTACACCTTC. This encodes CASSVQGQATYGYTF.

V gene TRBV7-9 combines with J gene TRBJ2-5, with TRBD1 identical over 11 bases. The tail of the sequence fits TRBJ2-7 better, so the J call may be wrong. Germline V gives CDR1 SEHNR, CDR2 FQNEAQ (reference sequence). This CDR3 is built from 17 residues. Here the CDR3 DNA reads TGTGCCAGCAGCCACCCGGGAGGGACAGGGGGGAACTACGAGCAGTACTTC. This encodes CASSHPGGTGGNYEQYF.